This note documents a single T cell receptor (beta chain) sequence. The target antigen is unknown. TCRdb's table, derived via immunoSEQ multiplex PCR, lists solely in-frame clones and lacks some. This table has just over 60,000 clones, roughly 90% appearing once. Between the trimmed V and J ends, which lost 0 bases and 7 bases, there was a span of 8 bases. The CDR3 covers 14 residues. The germline gives CDR1 SGDLS, CDR2 YYNGEE. This record belongs to a study of OX40 agonist ivuxolimab in advanced cancers. Study-wide context: Partial responses were seen in three patients, one with hepatocellular carcinoma and two with cutaneous melanoma.

The study's findings and limits: Clonal expansion was seen in CD4+ and CD8+ blood T cells by week 6 at 0.1 to 3.0 mg/kg. On average, a greater number of expanded clones characterised CD8+ T cells relative to CD4+.

The J gene is TRBJ1-6, the V gene TRBV9, with no clear D. Sequences were derived from CD4+ or CD8+ T cells sorted from blood, sampled in a trial of the OX40 agonist ivuxolimab. This TCR came from an adult with an advanced solid tumor such as melanoma, head and neck, liver or kidney cancer. Here the CDR3 DNA reads TGTGCCAGCAGCGTAGGGGTGCCCAATTCACCCCTCCACTTT. Amino acids: CASSVGVPNSPLHF. Full variable domain (remainder filled in from reference TRBV9 and TRBJ1-6): DSGVTQTPKHLITATGQRVTLRCSPRSGDLSVYWYQQSLDQGLQFLIQYYNGEERAKGNILERFSAQQFPDLHSELNLSSLELGDSALYFCASSVGVPNSPLHFGNGTRLTVT.